Shown below are 26 T cell receptor beta chains from a single sample sequenced in a study of CD8 T cells in ankylosing spondylitis (dated by TCRdb to 2015 to 2018). Library construction relied on 5' RACE. Sequencing relied on an Illumina HiSeq 2500. TCRdb reprocessed the public reads (quality trimming at Q25 with fastp, clone calling with MiXCR) and kept in-frame beta chains. When rows share a CDR3 protein, they turn into one entry using the most common DNA and genes. The sample yields about 340,000 distinct CDR3 sequences; approximately 22% were counted once. Less than 15% of the sample comes from the top ten. Sequencing was performed on blood, either unsorted or a sorted T cell fraction (not recorded which). Every receptor here comes from a male donor with ankylosing spondylitis or in good health (not recorded which).

This clonotype appeared a few times. The V gene is TRBV4-1, the J gene TRBJ2-7, with a weak D call TRBD2 (5 bases). Trimming left V 1 base short and J 2 bases short, with 15 bases between. The CDR3 has 16 amino acids. Germline V gene sequence: CDR1 MGHRA, CDR2 YSYEKL. CDR3 nucleotides: TGCGCCAGCAGCCAAGGGGGAGAACTAGGAGCCTACGAGCAGTACTTC. Encoded protein: CASSQGGELGAYEQYF.

The genes are TRBV5-4 and TRBJ2-1; D is possibly TRBD1 (6 bases). The V gene's germline CDR1 is SGHNT and CDR2 YYREEE (reference sequence). The CDR3 is 12 amino acids. V lost 9 bases to trimming and J lost 9 bases, with 16 bases between them. Here the CDR3 DNA reads TGTGCCACCCTGGCAGGGGTGGGTGAGCAGTTCTTC. Its protein is CATLAGVGEQFF.

This clonotype has a handful of counts. The chain couples TRBV3-1 to TRBJ2-7; D unclear. V dropped 0 bases and J dropped 3 bases, with 6 bases sitting between them. The germline gives CDR1 LGHDT, CDR2 YNNKEL (reference sequence). This CDR3 spans 13 amino acids. CDR3 protein: CASSQDNGYEQYF. Written as DNA, the CDR3 is TGTGCCAGCAGCCAAGATAATGGCTACGAGCAGTACTTC.

The J gene is TRBJ2-7, the V gene TRBV9; 10 bases agree with TRBD1. Trimming took 3 bases from V and 5 from J; bases not matched to a gene: 14. Germline CDR1 is SGDLS and CDR2 is YYNGEE. The CDR3 runs to 17 residues. CDR3 in amino acids: CASSDDPGQGTTHEQYF. The DNA of the CDR3 is TGTGCCAGCAGCGATGATCCGGGACAGGGGACCACCCACGAGCAGTACTTC.

The V call is TRBV6-4, the J call TRBJ2-2, with 7 positions matching TRBD2. J gave up 0 bases and V 2 bases, and 0 bases lay outside the gene matches. The CDR3 length is 15 residues. CDR1 is MRHNA and CDR2 is SNTAGT in the germline V gene. In DNA, the CDR3 is TGTGCCAGCAGTGACAGCGGGACGAACACCGGGGAGCTGTTTTTT. This gives the protein CASSDSGTNTGELFF.

The chain has TRBV7-9 and TRBJ2-5; unclear D gene. This CDR3 region has 14 residues. Germline CDR1 is SEHNR and CDR2 is FQNEAQ (reference sequence). Trimming removed 5 bases at V and 2 bases at J, with 12 bases between. As DNA, the CDR3 is TGTGCCAGCAGCCCGCCCCTTTCTCAAGAGACCCAGTACTTC. Translated: CASSPPLSQETQYF.

This clonotype occurred a few times. The chain carries TRBV20-1 and TRBJ2-7, with D perhaps assigned TRBD1 or TRBD2 (5 bases each). V was clipped by 1 base and J by 2 bases, with 15 bases between them. CDR1 and CDR2 from the germline V gene are DFQATT and SNEGSKA (reference sequence). This CDR3 spans 15 amino acids. The CDR3 region has the DNA TGCAGTGCTAGAGGGTTGGGACCACTCCCCTACGAGCAGTACTTC. It translates to CSARGLGPLPYEQYF.

This clonotype showed up just a few times. This chain uses TRBV4-1 with TRBJ2-1; unclear D gene. The CDR3 extends over 13 amino acids. Germline V gene lookup returns CDR1 MGHRA and CDR2 YSYEKL. The V and J ends lost 8 bases and 6 bases respectively, with 14 bases between them. The CDR3 DNA is TGCGCCAGCGGAGCCGGGCCCCTCAATGAGCAGTTCTTC. It codes for CASGAGPLNEQFF.

This clonotype has just a few counts. This rearrangement joins TRBV10-1 to TRBJ1-5; possibly TRBD1 for D (5 bases). The CDR3 has 13 residues. Germline V gene sequence: CDR1 WNHNN, CDR2 SYGVQD (reference sequence). Trimming took 3 bases from V and 10 from J, leaving 13 bases between them. CDR3: CASSEGVREPQHF. CDR3 coding DNA: TGCGCCAGCAGTGAAGGGGTCCGGGAACCCCAGCATTTT.

This clonotype appeared a few times. The rearrangement joins TRBV10-3 to TRBJ2-2, with D maybe TRBD2 (6 bases). V dropped 6 bases and J dropped 7 bases, with 15 bases sitting between them. The CDR3 contains 14 residues. Looked up from germline, CDR1 is ENHRY and CDR2 is SYGVKD. CDR3 DNA: TGTGCCATCAGCGACGGGACTTTGGACGGGGAGCTGTTTTTT. The encoded protein is CAISDGTLDGELFF.

The chain carries TRBV13 and TRBJ1-3, with D possibly being TRBD1 (6 bases). The CDR3 spans 16 residues. The germline V gene encodes CDR1 PRHDT and CDR2 FYEKMQ (reference sequence). The V end lost 2 bases, the J end lost 0 bases, and 11 bases lay between the germline ends. CDR3 sequence: CASSLSQGFSGNTIYF. In DNA, the CDR3 is TGTGCCAGCAGCTTAAGTCAGGGGTTCTCTGGAAACACCATATATTTT.

CDR3 in DNA: TGCGCCAGCAGTGAGTCGGGCCAAGAGACCCAGTACTTC. Encoded protein: CASSESGQETQYF. The chain combines TRBV10-1 with TRBJ2-5; D is unclear. Trimming cost V 0 bases and J 1 base, with 3 bases left between them. The length of the CDR3 is 13 residues. Germline loops: CDR1 WNHNN, CDR2 SYGVQD (reference sequence).

This chain joins TRBV6-1 and TRBJ2-1; the match to TRBD2 covers 9 bases. This CDR3 has 17 amino acids. Unmatched junction bases numbered 6, after V lost 3 bases and J lost 0 bases. Germline CDR1 MNHNS, CDR2 SASEGT. For the CDR3, the DNA is TGTGCCAGCAGTGAGGGACTAGCACTTAGCTCCTACAATGAGCAGTTCTTC. Its translation is CASSEGLALSSYNEQFF.

This clonotype has a handful of counts. The chain is built from TRBV20-1 and TRBJ2-7; TRBD1 aligns across 9 bases. With 3 bases clipped from V and 4 bases from J, the junction kept 7 bases outside the gene matches. The germline gives CDR1 DFQATT, CDR2 SNEGSKA (reference sequence). The CDR3 loop spans 14 amino acids. CDR3: CSARTRQGDYEQYF. The CDR3 DNA is TGCAGTGCTAGGACAAGACAGGGGGATTACGAGCAGTACTTC.

This clonotype was seen more than once but under ten times. The V and J genes are TRBV5-6 and TRBJ1-2; 8 bases line up with TRBD1. The length of the CDR3 is 15 residues. V was clipped by 7 bases and J by 4 bases; unmatched bases: 12. Germline V gives CDR1 SGHDT, CDR2 YYEEEE. CDR3 bases: TGTGCCAGCCTGGACAGGGTTAAGCTTGGCTATGGCTACACCTTC. Amino acid sequence: CASLDRVKLGYGYTF.

The J gene is TRBJ2-1, the V gene TRBV7-9; no definite D call. CDR1 is SEHNR and CDR2 is FQNEAQ in the germline V gene (reference sequence). The CDR3 consists of 12 residues. The ends were cut back, 8 bases at V and 6 bases at J, with 11 bases in the middle. The DNA of the CDR3 is TGTGCCAGCGCGCGCTCGGGCAATGAGCAGTTCTTC. Its translation is CASARSGNEQFF.

CDR3 coding DNA: TGTGCCATCAGAGTCTCCGGGACCGAAACCTACGAGCAGTACTTC. Its protein is CAIRVSGTETYEQYF. V is TRBV10-3 and J is TRBJ2-7; possibly TRBD1 or TRBD2 for D (5 bases each). There are 15 residues in the CDR3. Trimming stripped 6 bases from V and 2 bases from J, with 17 bases between. From germline, CDR1 is ENHRY and CDR2 SYGVKD.

This clonotype showed up just a few times. This chain links TRBV12-3 or TRBV12-4 with TRBJ2-2, with TRBD1 identical over 9 bases. There are 15 residues in the CDR3. V was clipped by 5 bases and J by 8 bases; unmatched bases: 9. The CDR3 region is CASSQRTGVYGELFF. CDR3 bases: TGTGCCAGCAGTCAGAGGACAGGGGTGTATGGGGAGCTGTTTTTT.

The V and J genes are TRBV7-6 and TRBJ2-2, with unresolved D. V was clipped by 0 bases and J by 0 bases, with 11 bases between them. The CDR3 covers 17 residues. CDR1 and CDR2 (germline): SGHVS, FNYEAQ. The CDR3 nucleotides read TGTGCCAGCAGCTTAGCGCTCCTAGGAACGAACACCGGGGAGCTGTTTTTT. Residues: CASSLALLGTNTGELFF. The complete variable domain, with remaining parts taken from reference TRBV7-6 and TRBJ2-2, reads GAGVSQSPRYKVTKRGQDVALRCDPISGHVSLYWYRQALGQGPEFLTYFNYEAQQDKSGLPNDRFSAERPEGSISTLTIQRTEQRDSAMYRCASSLALLGTNTGELFFGEGSRLTVL.

This clonotype was counted between two and nine times. The CDR3 coding sequence is TGTGCCAGCAGCGCCCTCAGACAGGCTAACTATGGCTACACCTTC. Its translation: CASSALRQANYGYTF. J is TRBJ1-2 and V is TRBV9; tentatively, D is TRBD1 (6 bases). There are 15 residues in the CDR3. V lost 3 bases to trimming and J lost 0 bases, with 12 bases between them. Germline V gene sequence: CDR1 SGDLS, CDR2 YYNGEE.

This clonotype was counted only a few times. The V and J genes are TRBV11-2 and TRBJ2-7; TRBD1 is a possible D gene (5 bases). V shed 5 bases and J shed 4 bases, with 12 bases lying between them. CDR3 length: 13 amino acids. Germline loops: CDR1 SGHAT, CDR2 FQNNGV. The CDR3 reads CASSQTVFYEQYF. The CDR3 DNA reads TGTGCCAGCAGCCAGACAGTTTTTTACGAGCAGTACTTC.

The chain uses TRBV9 and TRBJ2-7; a weak D match, TRBD2 (7 bases). CDR1 and CDR2 from the germline V gene are SGDLS and YYNGEE. Trimming removed 0 bases from V and 3 bases from J, with 13 bases in between. This CDR3 has 15 amino acids. The CDR3 spells CASSVGNGGHYEQYF. The CDR3, as DNA: TGTGCCAGCAGCGTAGGTAACGGGGGGCACTACGAGCAGTACTTC. Full variable domain (missing parts from reference TRBV9 and TRBJ2-7): DSGVTQTPKHLITATGQRVTLRCSPRSGDLSVYWYQQSLDQGLQFLIQYYNGEERAKGNILERFSAQQFPDLHSELNLSSLELGDSALYFCASSVGNGGHYEQYFGPGTRLTVT.

V is TRBV20-1 and J is TRBJ2-7; tentatively, D is TRBD1 (6 bases). CDR3 length: 14 amino acids. Between the trimmed V and J ends, which lost 1 base and 4 bases, there was a span of 14 bases. Germline-derived CDR1 and CDR2 are DFQATT and SNEGSKA (reference sequence). Written as DNA, the CDR3 is TGCAGTGCTAGAGTACAGGGTAATCCATACGAGCAGTACTTC. It translates to CSARVQGNPYEQYF.

Comments on this clonotype: Compared with germline, one end of the junction differs, possibly owing to a read error. The chain employs TRBV30 and TRBJ2-4; D is possibly TRBD1 (6 bases). Per germline, CDR1 GTSNPN and CDR2 SVGIG (reference sequence). This CDR3 is built from 15 residues. CDR3 nucleotides: TGTGTCTGGATGTTCGAGGGGGAAGGCAAAAACATTCAGTACTTC. It encodes CVWMFEGEGKNIQYF.

The chain links TRBV20-1 to TRBJ1-2; TRBD1 agrees at 11 bases. V shed 3 bases and J 3 bases; nucleotides not matched to a gene: 3. Germline CDR1 is DFQATT and CDR2 is SNEGSKA (reference sequence). The CDR3 is 14 residues long. The CDR3 sequence is CSASRGQGDYGYTF. The CDR3 DNA reads as TGCAGTGCTAGTAGGGGACAGGGGGACTATGGCTACACCTTC.

This clonotype has only a few counts. The chain is built from TRBV5-1 and TRBJ2-7; D gene uncertain. The CDR3 covers 14 residues. V dropped 0 bases and J dropped 2 bases, with 9 bases sitting between them. CDR1 is SGHRS and CDR2 is YFSETQ in the germline V gene. Here the CDR3 reads CASSLVDRAYEQYF. DNA of the CDR3: TGCGCCAGCAGCTTGGTCGACCGAGCCTACGAGCAGTACTTC.